Presented here are 8 T cell receptor beta chains from one specimen sequenced in a study of blood T cell repertoires in COVID-19. Profiled with immunoSEQ multiplex PCR; TCRdb holds only in-frame clones, not every one. Of 250,000 to 300,000 clones in the sample, approximately 90% were seen once. Sequenced: PBMCs or T cells enriched from blood (not recorded which). The receptors come from a woman in her sixties in a cohort exposed to, infected with or recovered from COVID-19 (not recorded which).

The V gene is TRBV11-2, the J gene TRBJ1-4; D perhaps matches TRBD1 (6 bases). CDR3 length: 15 residues. V was clipped by 4 bases and J by 3 bases, with 12 bases between them. Germline V gene sequence: CDR1 SGHAT, CDR2 FQNNGV. CDR3 nucleotides: TGTGCCAGCAGCTCCACAGGGAGTCCTAATGAAAAACTGTTTTTT. Protein product: CASSSTGSPNEKLFF.

The V and J genes are TRBV18 and TRBJ2-5, with 7 nucleotides matching TRBD1. Germline CDR1 and CDR2: KGHSH and LQKENI. J lost 2 bases, V lost 4 bases, and 4 bases had no gene match. The CDR3 loop spans 14 amino acids. The CDR3: CASSLRQGQETQYF. The CDR3 nucleotides are TGTGCCAGCTCACTCCGACAGGGACAAGAGACCCAGTACTTC.

The genes are TRBV2 and TRBJ1-5, with D possibly matching TRBD1 (5 bases). The CDR3 runs 12 residues. The V end was cut by 7 bases, the J end by 7 bases, with 11 bases between. Germline assignment: CDR1 SNHLY and CDR2 FYNNEI. In DNA form, the CDR3 reads TGTGCCAGCACCAAGGAGGGGCAGCCCCAGCATTTT. Translated: CASTKEGQPQHF.

This clone was recorded a few times. The V and J genes are TRBV4-1 and TRBJ2-1; TRBD2 matches at 8 bases. CDR3 length equals 15 residues. J gave up 10 bases and V 4 bases, and 12 bases lay outside the gene matches. In germline, CDR1 is MGHRA, CDR2 YSYEKL. The CDR3 is CASSLEVAGKGEQFF. The CDR3 nucleotides read TGCGCCAGCAGCCTCGAGGTAGCGGGAAAGGGAGAGCAGTTCTTC.

This CDR3 is CATEAGTGLNTEAFF. CDR3 in DNA: TGTGCCACCGAGGCCGGGACAGGACTGAACACTGAAGCTTTCTTT. V and J are TRBV19 and TRBJ1-1, with TRBD1 identical over 8 bases. V trimming: 10 bases; J trimming: 0 bases; junction bases outside the gene matches: 10. This CDR3 is 15 amino acids long. Germline V CDR1 and CDR2: LNHDA, SQIVND (reference sequence).

V and J are TRBV24-1 and TRBJ2-7, with 9 positions matching TRBD1. Germline V gene sequence: CDR1 KGHDR, CDR2 SFDVKD. The ends lost 4 bases at V and 9 bases at J; junction bases unmatched: 15. The length of the CDR3 is 16 residues. CDR3 protein: CATSDLPSGQGLVQYF. In nucleotides, the CDR3 is TGTGCCACCAGTGACCTCCCGTCGGGACAGGGATTAGTGCAGTACTTC.

The CDR3 DNA reads TGTGCCACCAGAGGACAGGCCGTCACCGGGGAGCTGTTTTTT. Protein: CATRGQAVTGELFF. The chain joins TRBV24-1 to TRBJ2-2, with 7 bases matching TRBD1. The CDR3 loop spans 14 amino acids. Germline CDR1 reads KGHDR; CDR2 reads SFDVKD. With V trimmed by 7 bases and J by 4 bases, 5 bases remained unmatched.

The chain recombines TRBV4-3 with TRBJ2-1, with 8 bases aligning to TRBD2. Germline values: CDR1 LGHNA, CDR2 YSLEER. J lost 8 bases, V lost 1 base, and 7 bases had no gene match. The length of the CDR3 is 15 residues. This CDR3 reads CASSQASGSRDEQFF. The CDR3 nucleotides read TGCGCCAGCAGCCAAGCCAGCGGGAGCAGGGATGAGCAGTTCTTC.